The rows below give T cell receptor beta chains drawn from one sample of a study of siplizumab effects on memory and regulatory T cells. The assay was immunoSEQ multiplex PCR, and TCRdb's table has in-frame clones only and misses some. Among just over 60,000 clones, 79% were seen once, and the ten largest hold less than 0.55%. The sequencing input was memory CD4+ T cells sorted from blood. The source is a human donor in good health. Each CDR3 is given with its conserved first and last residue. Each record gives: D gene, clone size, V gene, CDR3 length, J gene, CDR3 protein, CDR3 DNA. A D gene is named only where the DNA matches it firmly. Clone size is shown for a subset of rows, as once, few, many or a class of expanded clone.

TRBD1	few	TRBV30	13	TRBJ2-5	CALRRGWWETQYF	TGTGCCCTTCGCAGGGGGTGGTGGGAGACCCAGTACTTC
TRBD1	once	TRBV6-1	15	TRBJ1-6	CASSPWTGDNSPLHF	TGTGCCAGCAGTCCGTGGACAGGGGATAATTCACCCCTCCACTTT
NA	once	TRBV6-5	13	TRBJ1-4	CASRRQGMEKLFF	TGTGCCAGCAGACGGCAGGGGATGGAAAAACTGTTTTTT
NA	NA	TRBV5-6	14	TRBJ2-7	CASSGRDTFYEQYF	TGTGCCAGCAGCGGGCGGGACACCTTCTACGAGCAGTACTTC
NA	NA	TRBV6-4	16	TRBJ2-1	CASLPNAGSSYNEQFF	TGTGCCAGTCTTCCCAACGCGGGCAGCTCCTACAATGAGCAGTTCTTC
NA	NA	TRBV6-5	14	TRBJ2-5	CASSFPGGVQTQYF	TGTGCCAGCAGTTTCCCAGGCGGGGTACAGACCCAGTACTTC
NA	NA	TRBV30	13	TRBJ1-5	CAWSRNSNQPQHF	TGTGCCTGGAGTCGGAATAGCAATCAGCCCCAGCATTTT
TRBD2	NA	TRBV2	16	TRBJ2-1	CASRIAGGFSGNEQFF	TGTGCCAGCAGGATAGCGGGGGGCTTCTCCGGAAATGAGCAGTTCTTC
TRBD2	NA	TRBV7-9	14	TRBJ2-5	CASSPGLAEETQYF	TGTGCCAGCAGCCCGGGACTAGCGGAAGAGACCCAGTACTTC
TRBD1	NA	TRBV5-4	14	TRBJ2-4	CASSLTDRGDIQYF	TGTGCCAGCAGCTTGACCGACAGGGGGGACATTCAGTACTTC
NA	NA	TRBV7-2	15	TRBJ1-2	CASSLLAASNYGYTF	TGTGCCAGCAGCTTACTAGCAGCGAGCAACTATGGCTACACCTTC
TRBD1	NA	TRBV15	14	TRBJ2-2	CATRTGIVAGELFF	TGTGCCACGAGGACAGGGATTGTGGCCGGGGAGCTGTTTTTT
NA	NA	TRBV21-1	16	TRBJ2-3	CASSKLGTECTDTQYF	TGTGCCAGCAGCAAATTAGGGACAGAATGCACAGATACGCAGTATTTT
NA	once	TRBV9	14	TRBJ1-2	CASSVENLNSGYTF	TGTGCCAGCAGCGTAGAGAACCTGAACAGTGGCTACACCTTC
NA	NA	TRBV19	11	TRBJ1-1	CASNEGPNAFF	TGTGCCAGTAATGAGGGGCCCAATGCTTTCTTT
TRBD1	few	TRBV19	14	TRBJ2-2	CASNQQGAHGELFF	TGTGCCAGTAATCAACAGGGGGCGCACGGGGAGCTGTTTTTT
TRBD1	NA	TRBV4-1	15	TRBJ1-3	CASSPGQLSGNTIYF	TGCGCCAGCAGCCCGGGACAGCTCTCTGGAAACACCATATATTTT
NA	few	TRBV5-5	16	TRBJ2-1	CASRLGLHPTQGEQFF	TGTGCCAGCAGACTGGGCCTACACCCGACCCAGGGTGAGCAGTTCTTC
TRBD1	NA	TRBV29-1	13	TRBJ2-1	CSVDRTGANEQFF	TGCAGCGTGGACCGGACAGGGGCCAATGAGCAGTTCTTC
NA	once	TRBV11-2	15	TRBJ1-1	CASSLDRGGTTEAFF	TGTGCCAGCAGCTTAGATCGTGGGGGGACCACTGAAGCTTTCTTT
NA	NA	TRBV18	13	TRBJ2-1	CASSPLSNNEQFF	TGTGCCAGCTCACCCCTCTCTAACAATGAGCAGTTCTTC
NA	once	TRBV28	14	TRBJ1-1	CASSPSDRNTEAFF	TGTGCCAGCAGTCCCAGCGACAGGAACACTGAAGCTTTCTTT
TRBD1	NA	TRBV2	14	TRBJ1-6	CASSGQGYNSPLHF	TGTGCCAGCAGTGGACAGGGGTATAATTCACCCCTCCACTTT
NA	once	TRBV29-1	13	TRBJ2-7	CSVGNRAGSEQYF	TGCAGCGTTGGGAACAGGGCGGGTTCCGAGCAGTACTTC
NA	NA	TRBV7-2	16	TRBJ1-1	CASSLDPSGQGAEAFF	TGTGCCAGCAGCTTAGATCCCTCCGGTCAAGGCGCTGAAGCTTTCTTT
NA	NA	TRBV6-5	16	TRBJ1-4	CASSSGTKILGEKLFF	TGTGCCAGCAGTTCCGGGACAAAGATATTAGGGGAAAAACTGTTTTTT
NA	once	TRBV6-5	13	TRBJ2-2	CASSQTITGELFF	TGTGCCAGCAGTCAAACGATAACCGGGGAGCTGTTTTTT
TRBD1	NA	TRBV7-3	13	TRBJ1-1	CASSLQGAAEAFF	TGTGCCAGCAGCTTACAGGGGGCTGCTGAAGCTTTCTTT